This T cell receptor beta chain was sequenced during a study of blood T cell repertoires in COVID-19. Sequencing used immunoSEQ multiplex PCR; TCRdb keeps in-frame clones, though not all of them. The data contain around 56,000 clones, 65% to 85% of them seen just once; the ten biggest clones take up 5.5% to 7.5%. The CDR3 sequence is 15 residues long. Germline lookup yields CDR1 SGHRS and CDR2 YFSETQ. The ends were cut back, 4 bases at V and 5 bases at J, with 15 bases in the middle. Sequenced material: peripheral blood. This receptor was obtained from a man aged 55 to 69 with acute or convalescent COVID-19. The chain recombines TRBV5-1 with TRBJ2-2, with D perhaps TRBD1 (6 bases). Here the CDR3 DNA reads TGCGCCAGCAGCCCGCACAGGGAAATGACCGGGGAGCTGTTTTTT. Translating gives CASSPHREMTGELFF.